This T cell receptor beta chain is from a study of early T cells in non-severe SARS-CoV-2 infection. Study-wide background: Bulk RNA from unsorted whole blood was sequenced; chains were unpaired.

Ten or more counts support this clonotype. The TCR library protocol was used to attach unique molecular identifiers. These identifiers were attached to individual cDNA molecules. Each CDR3 protein gets one entry after TCRdb re-called the 5' RACE reads with MiXCR. The sample lists about 34,000 distinct CDR3 sequences, approximately 6% occurring once. This CDR3 spans 15 amino acids. The V and J ends lost 0 bases and 4 bases respectively, with 13 bases between them. Looked up from germline, CDR1 is MNHEY and CDR2 is SMNVEV (reference sequence). V usage is TRBV27 and J usage is TRBJ2-7; D unclear. The specimen was whole blood. This receptor was taken from an adult who was a healthcare worker with PCR-confirmed SARS-CoV-2 infection or an uninfected control (not recorded which). CDR3 DNA: TGTGCCAGCAGTTTATCTGTGGGCCTCCGGTACGAGCAGTACTTC. It is translated as CASSLSVGLRYEQYF.